This is a list of T cell receptor beta chains from one sample in a study of early T cells in non-severe SARS-CoV-2 infection. TCRdb re-analysed the 5' RACE reads in MiXCR, keeping a single row per CDR3 protein. The sample includes some 81,000 distinct CDR3 sequences, about a sixth of them seen just once. Material for sequencing was whole blood. These receptors were taken from an adult who was a healthcare worker with PCR-confirmed SARS-CoV-2 infection or an uninfected control (not recorded which). CDR3s include the opening cysteine and the closing phenylalanine or tryptophan. Fields, in order: V gene, J gene, clone size, D gene, CDR3 length, CDR3 protein, CDR3 DNA. A D gene is named only where the DNA matches it firmly. A row's size may be missing; if present it is once, few, many or a size class.

TRBV12-3/TRBV12-4,TRBJ2-3,few,TRBD2,14,CASSLVAGADTQYF,TGTGCCAGCAGTTTAGTAGCGGGAGCAGATACGCAGTATTTT
TRBV6-6,TRBJ2-7,.,.,16,CASSYPSSAYSYEQYF,TGTGCCAGCAGTTACCCCTCTAGCGCCTACTCCTACGAGCAGTACTTC
TRBV24-1,TRBJ1-2,few,TRBD1,15,CATSVPGQGLRGYTF,TGTGCCACCAGTGTCCCCGGACAGGGATTGAGAGGCTACACCTTC
TRBV5-1,TRBJ2-7,.,.,14,CASSLEATFDEQYF,TGCGCCAGCAGCTTGGAGGCAACCTTCGACGAGCAGTACTTC
TRBV12-5,TRBJ2-7,.,.,14,CASAPRSSHYEQYF,TGTGCTAGTGCCCCCCGTTCCTCTCACTACGAGCAGTACTTC
TRBV18,TRBJ1-6,.,.,15,CASSPIRGWDSPLHF,TGTGCCAGCTCACCGATCAGGGGCTGGGATTCACCCCTCCACTTT
TRBV12-3/TRBV12-4,TRBJ2-3,.,.,14,CASSSVVRSDTQYF,TGTGCCAGCAGCTCCGTAGTTCGGTCAGATACGCAGTATTTT
TRBV2,TRBJ2-2,.,TRBD1,15,CASSDGTGKAGELFF,TGTGCCAGCAGTGATGGGACAGGGAAGGCCGGGGAGCTGTTTTTT
TRBV6-5,TRBJ2-1,few,.,15,CASSYSWQGKNEQFF,TGTGCCAGCAGTTACTCGTGGCAGGGGAAGAATGAGCAGTTCTTC
TRBV7-6,TRBJ2-3,many,.,16,CASSPIPGPPLHTQYF,TGTGCCAGCAGCCCAATTCCGGGTCCCCCTCTCCATACGCAGTATTTT
TRBV12-3/TRBV12-4,TRBJ2-7,few,TRBD2,14,CASSKSGGRYEQYF,TGTGCCAGCAGTAAAAGCGGGGGCCGGTACGAGCAGTACTTC
TRBV6-2/TRBV6-3,TRBJ2-3,.,TRBD2,17,CASSFRATSSGADTQYF,TGTGCCAGCAGTTTTAGGGCCACCAGCAGCGGGGCAGATACGCAGTATTTT
TRBV7-8,TRBJ2-7,many,TRBD1,15,CASTLAGDSSYEQYF,TGTGCCAGCACCCTAGCAGGGGACAGCTCCTACGAGCAGTACTTC
TRBV24-1,TRBJ2-3,few,.,10,CATRGRSEDF,TGTGCCACCCGGGGGAGATCTGAGGATTTT
TRBV29-1,TRBJ1-1,few,.,13,CSVLTDLNTEAFF,TGCAGCGTTCTGACAGACCTGAACACTGAAGCTTTCTTT
TRBV5-1,TRBJ1-1,.,.,14,CASSLGGRGTEAFF,TGCGCCAGCAGCTTGGGGGGACGGGGCACTGAAGCTTTCTTT
TRBV29-1,TRBJ1-6,.,TRBD1,15,CSVDRQGIMDSPLHF,TGCAGCGTTGACCGACAGGGGATTATGGATTCACCCCTCCACTTT
TRBV4-1,TRBJ1-1,.,TRBD1,16,CASSQGEGGLNTEAFF,TGCGCCAGCAGCCAAGGTGAAGGGGGCCTGAACACTGAAGCTTTCTTT
TRBV6-5,TRBJ2-1,many,TRBD2,16,CASSYGLAGMLNEQFF,TGTGCCAGCAGTTACGGGCTAGCGGGAATGTTGAATGAGCAGTTCTTC
TRBV2,TRBJ2-1,few,.,14,CASTIARSYNEQFF,TGTGCCAGCACTATAGCGAGGTCCTACAATGAGCAGTTCTTC
TRBV20-1,TRBJ1-3,few,TRBD1,14,CSATGTGSGNTIYF,TGCAGTGCCACCGGGACAGGCTCTGGAAACACCATATATTTT
TRBV12-3/TRBV12-4,TRBJ1-5,many,.,14,CASSSDGSNQPQHF,TGTGCCAGCAGTTCGGACGGCAGCAATCAGCCCCAGCATTTT